Following are 2 T cell receptor beta chains from one sample sequenced in a study of glioma-infiltrating T cells. Amplification of TCR alpha and beta CDR3 regions from RNA used iRepertoire nested multiplex PCR. One entry per CDR3 protein, called by TCRdb with MiXCR from the multiplex PCR reads. The sample carries approximately 400,000 distinct CDR3 sequences, roughly 41% recorded once. Sequences were obtained from glioma tissue, nonneoplastic brain tissue, or PBMCs (not recorded which). The origin of the receptors is a human donor with low-grade glioma or glioblastoma, undergoing nonglioma brain surgery, or in good health (not recorded which).

This clonotype has ten or more counts. The rearrangement uses TRBV28 and TRBJ1-2; D gene uncertain. Germline V gene data show CDR1 as MDHEN and CDR2 as SYDVKM. The ends were cut back, 3 bases at V and 4 bases at J, with 6 bases in the middle. CDR3 length equals 12 residues. The CDR3 coding sequence is TGTGCCAGCAGTTTTCACAGCTATGGCTACACCTTC. This translates into CASSFHSYGYTF.

This chain uses TRBV28 with TRBJ2-3, with D possibly matching TRBD2 (6 bases). The CDR3 is made up of 17 amino acids. The germline V gene has CDR1 MDHEN and CDR2 SYDVKM. The V gene lost 5 bases and the J gene lost 6 bases, with 24 bases spanning the gap. CDR3 sequence (DNA): TGTGCCAGCAGTCCACTTGCGGGAAGGGGATGGGACGATACGCAGTATTTT. As protein: CASSPLAGRGWDDTQYF.